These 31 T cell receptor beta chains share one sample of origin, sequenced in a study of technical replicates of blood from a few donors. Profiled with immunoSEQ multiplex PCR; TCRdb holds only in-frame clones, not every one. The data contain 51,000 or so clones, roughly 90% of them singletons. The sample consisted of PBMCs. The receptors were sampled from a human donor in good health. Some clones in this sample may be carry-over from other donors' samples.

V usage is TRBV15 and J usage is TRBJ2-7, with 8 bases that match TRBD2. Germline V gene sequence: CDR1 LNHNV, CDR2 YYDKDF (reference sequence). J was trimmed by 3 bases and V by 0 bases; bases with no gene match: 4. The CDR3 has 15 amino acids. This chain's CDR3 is CATSRDSGGSYEQYF. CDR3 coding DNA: TGTGCCACCAGCAGAGATTCGGGGGGGAGCTACGAGCAGTACTTC.

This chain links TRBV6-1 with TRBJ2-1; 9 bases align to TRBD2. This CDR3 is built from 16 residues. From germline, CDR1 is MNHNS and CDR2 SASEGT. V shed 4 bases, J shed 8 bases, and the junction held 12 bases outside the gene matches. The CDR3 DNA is TGTGCCAGCAGTGGTAACGTGGCGGGGGGGTTCGATGAGCAGTTCTTC. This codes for CASSGNVAGGFDEQFF.

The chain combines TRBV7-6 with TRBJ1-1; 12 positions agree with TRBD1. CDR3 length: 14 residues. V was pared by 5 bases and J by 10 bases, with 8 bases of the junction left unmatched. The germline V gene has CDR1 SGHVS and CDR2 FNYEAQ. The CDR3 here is CASSPGQGARGAFF. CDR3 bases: TGTGCCAGCAGCCCGGGACAGGGGGCTAGAGGAGCTTTCTTT.

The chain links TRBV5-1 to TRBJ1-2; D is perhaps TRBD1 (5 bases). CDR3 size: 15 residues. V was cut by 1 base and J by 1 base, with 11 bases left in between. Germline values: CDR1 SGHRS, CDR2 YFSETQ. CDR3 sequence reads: CASSLSGAGNYGYTF. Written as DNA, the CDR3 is TGCGCCAGCAGCTTGAGCGGGGCCGGTAACTATGGCTACACCTTC.

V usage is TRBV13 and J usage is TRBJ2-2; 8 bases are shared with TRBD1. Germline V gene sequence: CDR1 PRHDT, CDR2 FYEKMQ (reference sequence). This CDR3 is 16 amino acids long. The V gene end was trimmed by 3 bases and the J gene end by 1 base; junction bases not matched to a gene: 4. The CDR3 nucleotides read TGTGCCAGCAGCTTCCAAGGGACAGGGAACACCGGGGAGCTGTTTTTT. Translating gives CASSFQGTGNTGELFF. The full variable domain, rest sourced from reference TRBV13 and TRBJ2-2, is AAGVIQSPRHLIKEKRETATLKCYPIPRHDTVYWYQQGPGQDPQFLISFYEKMQSDKGSIPDRFSAQQFSDYHSELNMSSLELGDSALYFCASSFQGTGNTGELFFGEGSRLTVL.

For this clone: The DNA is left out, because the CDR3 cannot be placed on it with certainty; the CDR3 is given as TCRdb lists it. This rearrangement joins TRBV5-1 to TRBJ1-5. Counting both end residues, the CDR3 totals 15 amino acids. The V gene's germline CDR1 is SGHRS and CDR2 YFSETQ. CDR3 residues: CASSFGPGGNQPQHF.

In DNA, the CDR3 is TGTGCCAGCAGCGTAGTTCCGGGAGGAAGTGAAGCTAACTATGGCTACACCTTC. The encoded protein is CASSVVPGGSEANYGYTF. V is TRBV9 and J is TRBJ1-2, with D uncertain. This CDR3 is built from 18 residues. The germline V gene encodes CDR1 SGDLS and CDR2 YYNGEE. V was pared by 0 bases and J by 0 bases, with 18 bases between.

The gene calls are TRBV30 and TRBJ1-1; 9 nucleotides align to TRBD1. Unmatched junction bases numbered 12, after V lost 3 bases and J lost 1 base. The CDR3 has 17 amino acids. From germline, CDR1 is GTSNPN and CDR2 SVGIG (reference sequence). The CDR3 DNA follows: TGTGCCTGGAGCTCGAAACCGGGACAGGGAAGGAACACTGAAGCTTTCTTT. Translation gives CAWSSKPGQGRNTEAFF.

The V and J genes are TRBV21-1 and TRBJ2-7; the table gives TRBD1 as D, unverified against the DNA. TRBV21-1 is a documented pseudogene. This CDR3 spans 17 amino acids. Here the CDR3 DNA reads TGTGCCAGCAGCCAGACTTCCCGACAGGACGGAACTTACGAGCAGTACTTC. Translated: CASSQTSRQDGTYEQYF.

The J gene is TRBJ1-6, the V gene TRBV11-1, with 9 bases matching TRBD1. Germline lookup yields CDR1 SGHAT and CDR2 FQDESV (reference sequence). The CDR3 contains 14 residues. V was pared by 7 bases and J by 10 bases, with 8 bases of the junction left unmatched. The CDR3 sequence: CASKAGTGNSPLHF. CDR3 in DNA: TGTGCCAGCAAGGCCGGGACAGGGAACTCACCCCTCCACTTT.

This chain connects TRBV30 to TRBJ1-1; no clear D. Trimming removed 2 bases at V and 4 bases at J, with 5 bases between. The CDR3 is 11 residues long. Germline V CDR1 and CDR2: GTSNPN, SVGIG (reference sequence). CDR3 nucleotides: TGTGCCTGGAGTCCAGGCACTGAAGCTTTCTTT. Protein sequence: CAWSPGTEAFF.

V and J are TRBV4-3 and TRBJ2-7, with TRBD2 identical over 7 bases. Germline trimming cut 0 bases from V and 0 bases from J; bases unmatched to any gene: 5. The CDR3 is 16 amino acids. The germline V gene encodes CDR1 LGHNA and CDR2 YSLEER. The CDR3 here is CASSQDLAASSYEQYF. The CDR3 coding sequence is TGCGCCAGCAGCCAAGATCTAGCGGCCAGCTCCTACGAGCAGTACTTC.

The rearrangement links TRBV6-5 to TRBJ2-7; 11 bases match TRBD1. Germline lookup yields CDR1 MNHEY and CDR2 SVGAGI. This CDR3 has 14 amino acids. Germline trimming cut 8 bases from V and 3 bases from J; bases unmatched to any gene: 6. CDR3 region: CASSGGTGGYEQYF. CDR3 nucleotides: TGTGCCAGCTCCGGAGGGACAGGGGGCTACGAGCAGTACTTC.

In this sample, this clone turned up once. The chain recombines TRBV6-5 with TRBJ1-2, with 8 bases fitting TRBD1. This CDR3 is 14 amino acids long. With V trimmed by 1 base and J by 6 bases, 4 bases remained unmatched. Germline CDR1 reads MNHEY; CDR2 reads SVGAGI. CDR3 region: CASSYFAGGDGYTF. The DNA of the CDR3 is TGTGCCAGCAGTTACTTCGCAGGGGGCGATGGCTACACCTTC.

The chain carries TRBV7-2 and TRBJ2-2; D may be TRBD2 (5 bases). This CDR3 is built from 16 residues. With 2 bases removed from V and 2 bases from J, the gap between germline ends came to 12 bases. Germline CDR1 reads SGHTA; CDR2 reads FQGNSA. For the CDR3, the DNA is TGTGCCAGCAGCTTACGAGGGCAGCCCAACACCGGGGAGCTGTTTTTT. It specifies CASSLRGQPNTGELFF.

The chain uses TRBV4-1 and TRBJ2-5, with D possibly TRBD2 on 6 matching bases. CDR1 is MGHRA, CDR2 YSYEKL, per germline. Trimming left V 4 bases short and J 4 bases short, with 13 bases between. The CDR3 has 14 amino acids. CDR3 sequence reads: CASSLSLAGETQYF. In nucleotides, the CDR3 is TGCGCCAGCAGCCTATCACTAGCAGGAGAGACCCAGTACTTC.

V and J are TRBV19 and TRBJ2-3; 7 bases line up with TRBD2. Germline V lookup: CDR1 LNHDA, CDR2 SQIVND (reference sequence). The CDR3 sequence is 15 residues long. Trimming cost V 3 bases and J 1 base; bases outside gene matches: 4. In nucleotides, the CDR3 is TGTGCCAGTAGTATCGGCGGGAGTGGCACAGATACGCAGTATTTT. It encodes CASSIGGSGTDTQYF.

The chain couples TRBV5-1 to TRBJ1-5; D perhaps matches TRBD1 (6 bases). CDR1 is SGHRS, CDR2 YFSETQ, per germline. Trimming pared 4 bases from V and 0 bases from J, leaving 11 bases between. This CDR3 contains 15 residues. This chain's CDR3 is CASSPGHYSNQPQHF. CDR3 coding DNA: TGCGCCAGCAGCCCGGGACATTATAGCAATCAGCCCCAGCATTTT.

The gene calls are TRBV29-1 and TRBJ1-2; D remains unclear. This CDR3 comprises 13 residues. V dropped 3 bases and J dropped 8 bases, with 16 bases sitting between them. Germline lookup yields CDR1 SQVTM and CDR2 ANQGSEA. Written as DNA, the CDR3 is TGCAGCGTTGAGGATGAAGTGGGAGGCGGCTACACCTTC. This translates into CSVEDEVGGGYTF.

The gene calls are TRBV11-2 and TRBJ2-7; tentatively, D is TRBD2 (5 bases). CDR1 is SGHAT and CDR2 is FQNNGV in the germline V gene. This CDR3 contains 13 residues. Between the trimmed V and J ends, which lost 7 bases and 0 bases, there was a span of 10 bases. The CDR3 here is CASNPDSSYEQYF. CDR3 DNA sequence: TGTGCCAGCAACCCGGACTCCTCCTACGAGCAGTACTTC.

Here the CDR3 reads CASSPVTGELFF. DNA for the CDR3: TGTGCCAGCAGCCCCGTTACCGGGGAGCTGTTTTTT. The rearrangement joins TRBV7-6 to TRBJ2-2; D unclear. This CDR3 is 12 amino acids long. Trimming stripped 5 bases from V and 5 bases from J, with 6 bases between. Germline CDR1 reads SGHVS; CDR2 reads FNYEAQ.

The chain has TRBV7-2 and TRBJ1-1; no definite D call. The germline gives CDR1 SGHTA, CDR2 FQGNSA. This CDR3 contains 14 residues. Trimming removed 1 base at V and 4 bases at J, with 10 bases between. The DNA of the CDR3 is TGTGCCAGCAGCTTAGTGCACAGTGGCACTGAAGCTTTCTTT. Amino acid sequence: CASSLVHSGTEAFF.

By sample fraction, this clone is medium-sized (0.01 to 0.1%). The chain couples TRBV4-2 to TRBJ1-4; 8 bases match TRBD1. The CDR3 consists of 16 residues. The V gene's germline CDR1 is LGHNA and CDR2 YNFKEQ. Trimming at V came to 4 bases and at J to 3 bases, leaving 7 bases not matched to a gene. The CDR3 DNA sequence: TGTGCCAGCAGCCCTAGCCAGGGGGCTTCTAATGAAAAACTGTTTTTT. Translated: CASSPSQGASNEKLFF.

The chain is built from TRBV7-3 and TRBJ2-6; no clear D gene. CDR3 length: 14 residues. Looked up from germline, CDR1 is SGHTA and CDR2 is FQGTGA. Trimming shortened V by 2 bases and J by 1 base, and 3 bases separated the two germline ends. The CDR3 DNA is TGTGCCAGCAGCTTATCGTCTGGGGCCAACGTCCTGACTTTC. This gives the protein CASSLSSGANVLTF.

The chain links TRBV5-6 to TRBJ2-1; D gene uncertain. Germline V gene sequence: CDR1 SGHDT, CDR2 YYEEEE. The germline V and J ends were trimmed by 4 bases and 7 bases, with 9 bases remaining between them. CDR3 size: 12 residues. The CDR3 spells CASSMTDNEQFF. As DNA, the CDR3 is TGTGCCAGCAGCATGACTGATAATGAGCAGTTCTTC.

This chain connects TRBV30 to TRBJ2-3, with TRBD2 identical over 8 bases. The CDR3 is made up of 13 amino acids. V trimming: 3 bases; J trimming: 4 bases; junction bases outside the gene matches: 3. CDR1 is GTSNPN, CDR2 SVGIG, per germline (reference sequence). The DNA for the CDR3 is TGTGCCTGGAGCCCCGGGAGGGCAGATACGCAGTATTTT. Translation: CAWSPGRADTQYF.

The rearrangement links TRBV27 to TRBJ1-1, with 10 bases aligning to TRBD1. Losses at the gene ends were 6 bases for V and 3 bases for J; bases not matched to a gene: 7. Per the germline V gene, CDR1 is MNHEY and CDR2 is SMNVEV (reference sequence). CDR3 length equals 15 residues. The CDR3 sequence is CASRTTGGKDTEAFF. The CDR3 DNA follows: TGTGCCAGCAGGACGACAGGGGGCAAGGACACTGAAGCTTTCTTT.

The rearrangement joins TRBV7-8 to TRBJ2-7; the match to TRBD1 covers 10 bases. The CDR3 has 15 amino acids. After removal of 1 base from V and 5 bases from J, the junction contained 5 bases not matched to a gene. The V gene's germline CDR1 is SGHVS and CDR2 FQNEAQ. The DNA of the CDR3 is TGTGCCAGCAGCTTAGTGCTGGGGACAGGGGACGAGCAGTACTTC. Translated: CASSLVLGTGDEQYF. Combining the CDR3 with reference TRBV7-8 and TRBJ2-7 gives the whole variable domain GAGVSQSPRYKVAKRGQDVALRCDPISGHVSLFWYQQALGQGPEFLTYFQNEAQLDKSGLPSDRFFAERPEGSVSTLKIQRTQQEDSAVYLCASSLVLGTGDEQYFGPGTRLTVT.

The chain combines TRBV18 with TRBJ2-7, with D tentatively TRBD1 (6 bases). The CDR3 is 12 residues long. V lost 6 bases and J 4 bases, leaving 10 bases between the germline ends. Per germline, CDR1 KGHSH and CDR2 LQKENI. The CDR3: CASSQDRYEQYF. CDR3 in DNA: TGTGCCAGCTCCCAAGACAGGTACGAGCAGTACTTC.

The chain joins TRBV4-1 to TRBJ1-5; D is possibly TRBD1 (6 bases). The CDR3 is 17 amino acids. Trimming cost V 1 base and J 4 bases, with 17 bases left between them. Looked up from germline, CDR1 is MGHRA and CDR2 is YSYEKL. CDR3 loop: CASSQGLRGARNQPQHF. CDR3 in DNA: TGCGCCAGCAGCCAAGGTTTGCGGGGGGCTCGAAATCAGCCCCAGCATTTT.

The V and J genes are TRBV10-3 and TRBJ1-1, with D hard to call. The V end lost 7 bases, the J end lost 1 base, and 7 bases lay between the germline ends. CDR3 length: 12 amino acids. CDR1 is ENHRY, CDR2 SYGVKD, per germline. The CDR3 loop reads CAINGENTEAFF. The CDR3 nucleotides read TGTGCCATCAACGGGGAGAACACTGAAGCTTTCTTT.